The present entry profiles one T cell receptor beta chain with its context. Antigen specificity is unknown. The data derive from a study of CD8 T cells in Susac syndrome. Germline assignment: CDR1 LGHNT and CDR2 FRNRAP. V lost 4 bases and J lost 4; bases outside the gene matches: 5. The CDR3 is 16 amino acids. The authors sequenced TCR beta from blood CD8+ and CD4+ T cells. In the multiple sclerosis control group, patients were treatment-naive and had stable or active relapsing-remitting disease. Study-wide findings and caveats: The study recognized that its TCR sequencing and HLA analysis covered a relatively small number of individuals.

Random hexamers primed reverse transcription of about 0.5 to 1 ug RNA. The immunoSEQ assay covered 54 Vbeta and 13 Jbeta segments for CDR3. TCRdb fed the immunoSEQ multiplex PCR reads into MiXCR, producing one record per CDR3 protein. The data show around 300,000 distinct CDR3 sequences, about 92% seen once. The sequence derives from a human donor with multiple sclerosis. The chain couples TRBV12-5 to TRBJ2-1; 12 positions match TRBD2. What was sequenced was CD4+ T cells from PBMCs. CDR3 nucleotide sequence: TGTGCTAGTGGTTCCATCGGGACTAGCGGGTACAATGAGCAGTTCTTC. Translation gives CASGSIGTSGYNEQFF.